This TCR beta chain was recorded in a study of OX40 agonist ivuxolimab in advanced cancers. For the wider study: Ivuxolimab was a fully human IgG2 agonistic monoclonal antibody targeting the costimulatory receptor OX40 (CD134). Intravenous ivuxolimab was administered to patients every 2 weeks at six dose levels: 0.01, 0.1, 0.3, 1.5, 3 and 10 mg/kg. Of the 50 to 55 dose-escalation patients, hepatocellular carcinoma was present in about 20, melanoma in around 15, renal cell carcinoma in 9 and head and neck cancer in 9. In the dose-escalation cohort, over 65% of patients were male, and the mean age was about 55 years, with a range of roughly 20 to 80. Prior anti-PD-1, anti-PD-L1 or anti-CTLA-4 therapy was permitted, and approximately 42% of dose-escalation patients had received checkpoint inhibitors. Three dose-escalation patients achieved partial responses, one with hepatocellular carcinoma and two with cutaneous melanoma. Peripheral TCRbeta sequencing was intended to test whether TCR sequence diversity was altered and clonal T-cell expansion was caused by ivuxolimab. The monotherapy dose-escalation portion (N of about 49 patients) of the phase I ivuxolimab trial is reported in the paper. What the study reported, not specific to this receptor: After ivuxolimab, expanded clones were on average more numerous among CD8+ T cells than among CD4+ T cells. Partial responders in the 0.1-3.0 mg/kg groups had among the lowest normalized peripheral clonal expansion, especially among CD8+ T cells. Clonal expansion of both CD4+ and CD8+ blood T cells was observed from baseline to week 6 at doses 0.1 to 3.0 mg/kg. Antigen specificity was not determined for the clonally expanded peripheral T cells. Low levels of normalized T-cell clonal expansion were also seen in some nonresponding patients.

Regarding this clone: Its antigen is not yet known. Base qualities are not recorded, but no much larger clone differs from it by a single base.

Genomic DNA was extracted from sorted cells for sequencing of the TCRbeta CDR3 region. The immunoSEQ Assay was used to sequence the TCRbeta CDR3 regions. As stored in TCRdb, this immuneACCESS dataset retains in-frame rearrangements with V and J assigned. A fraction of the clones does not appear; measured against another copy, unresolved V genes explain less than half of the discrepancy, and the remainder lacks a known reason. This sample holds approximately 58,000 clones; roughly 83% were observed only once. The ten largest clones represent approximately 2.6% of the sample. Patients with autoimmune disease history or receiving systemic immunosuppression were excluded from the trial. In every dose cohort, peripheral blood was drawn for TCR sequencing at baseline, cycle 4 day 1, and cycle 7 day 1. Samples were obtained from an open-label, multicenter, first-in-human phase I dose-escalation trial of ivuxolimab. Adults with locally advanced or metastatic melanoma, renal cell carcinoma, hepatocellular carcinoma or head and neck squamous cell carcinoma were enrolled in the trial. Before TCR sequencing, CD4+ and CD8+ T cells were separately sorted from peripheral blood.

This clonotype originated in an adult with an advanced solid tumor such as melanoma, head and neck, liver or kidney cancer. Sequenced material: CD4+ or CD8+ T cells sorted from blood, taken in a trial of the OX40 agonist ivuxolimab.

The CDR3 protein: CASSRDPGANVLTF. The base sequence is TGTGCCAGCAGTAGGGATCCTGGGGCCAACGTCCTGACTTTC. The chain couples TRBV2 to TRBJ2-6, with the D gene too uncertain to name. Measured from the cysteine to the phenylalanine, the CDR3 is 14 residues long. Just the 42-base CDR3 DNA is kept, in frame starting at base 1. The junction carries 7 bases between V and J, which are trimmed by 5 bases and 2 bases respectively. For CDR1 and CDR2, the germline V gene lists SNHLY and FYNNEI.